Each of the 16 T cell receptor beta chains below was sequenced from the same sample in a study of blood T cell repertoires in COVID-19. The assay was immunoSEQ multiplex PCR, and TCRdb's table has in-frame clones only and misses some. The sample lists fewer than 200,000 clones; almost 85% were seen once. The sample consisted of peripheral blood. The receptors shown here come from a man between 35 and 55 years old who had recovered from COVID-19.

The CDR3 coding sequence is TGTGCCAGCAGCTTGGCCCGGAGCACAGATACGCAGTATTTT. Its protein product is CASSLARSTDTQYF. J is TRBJ2-3 and V is TRBV5-4; D not resolved. Between the trimmed V and J ends, which lost 0 bases and 0 bases, there was a span of 5 bases. The CDR3 sequence is 14 residues long. The V gene's germline CDR1 is SGHNT and CDR2 YYREEE (reference sequence).

The CDR3 reads CASSVDSIYGYTF. The DNA of the CDR3 is TGTGCCAGCAGCGTCGACAGCATTTATGGCTACACCTTC. This chain links TRBV7-2 with TRBJ1-2, with a tentative D call TRBD1 (5 bases). Between the trimmed V and J ends, which lost 5 bases and 5 bases, there was a span of 12 bases. CDR1 is SGHTA, CDR2 FQGNSA, per germline. The CDR3 spans 13 residues.

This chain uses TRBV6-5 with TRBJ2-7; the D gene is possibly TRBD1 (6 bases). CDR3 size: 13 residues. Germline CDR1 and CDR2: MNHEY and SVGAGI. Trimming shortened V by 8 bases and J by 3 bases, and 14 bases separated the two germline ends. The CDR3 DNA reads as TGTGCCAGCGGGCTAGGGGGTGTCTACGAGCAGTACTTC. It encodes CASGLGGVYEQYF.

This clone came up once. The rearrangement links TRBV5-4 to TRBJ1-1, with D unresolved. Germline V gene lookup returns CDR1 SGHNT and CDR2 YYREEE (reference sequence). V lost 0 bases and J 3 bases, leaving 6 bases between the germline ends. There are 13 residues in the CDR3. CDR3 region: CASSLDLYTEAFF. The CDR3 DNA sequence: TGTGCCAGCAGCTTGGATCTGTACACTGAAGCTTTCTTT.

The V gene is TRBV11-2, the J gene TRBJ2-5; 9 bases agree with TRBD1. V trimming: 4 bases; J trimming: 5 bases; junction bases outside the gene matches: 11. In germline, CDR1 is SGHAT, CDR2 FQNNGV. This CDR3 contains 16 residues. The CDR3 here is CASSSEGTGRGETQYF. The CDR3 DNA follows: TGTGCCAGCAGCTCCGAGGGGACAGGGCGGGGGGAGACCCAGTACTTC.

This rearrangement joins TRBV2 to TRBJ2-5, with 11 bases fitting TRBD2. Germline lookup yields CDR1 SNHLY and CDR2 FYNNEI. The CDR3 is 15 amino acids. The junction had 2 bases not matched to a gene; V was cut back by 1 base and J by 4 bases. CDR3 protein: CASSEGLAGRETQYF. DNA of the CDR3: TGTGCCAGCAGTGAAGGACTAGCGGGACGAGAGACCCAGTACTTC.

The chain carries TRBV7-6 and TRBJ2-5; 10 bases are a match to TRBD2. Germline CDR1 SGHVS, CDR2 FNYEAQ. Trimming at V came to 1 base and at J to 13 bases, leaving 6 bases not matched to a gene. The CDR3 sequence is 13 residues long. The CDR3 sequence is CASSLGTSGSPYF. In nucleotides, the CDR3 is TGTGCCAGCAGCTTAGGGACTAGCGGAAGCCCGTACTTC.

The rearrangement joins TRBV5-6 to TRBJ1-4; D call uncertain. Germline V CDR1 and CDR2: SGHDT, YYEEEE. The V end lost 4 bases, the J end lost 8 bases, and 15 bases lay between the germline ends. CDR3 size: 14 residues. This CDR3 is CASSVYEVGEKLFF. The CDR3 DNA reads TGTGCCAGCAGCGTTTACGAGGTTGGCGAAAAACTGTTTTTT.

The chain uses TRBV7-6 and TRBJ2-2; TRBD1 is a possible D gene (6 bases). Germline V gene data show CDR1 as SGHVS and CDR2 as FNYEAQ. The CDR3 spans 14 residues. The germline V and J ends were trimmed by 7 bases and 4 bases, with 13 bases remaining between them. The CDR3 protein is CASTPRDTTGELFF. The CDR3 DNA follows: TGTGCCAGCACCCCTCGGGACACCACCGGGGAGCTGTTTTTT.

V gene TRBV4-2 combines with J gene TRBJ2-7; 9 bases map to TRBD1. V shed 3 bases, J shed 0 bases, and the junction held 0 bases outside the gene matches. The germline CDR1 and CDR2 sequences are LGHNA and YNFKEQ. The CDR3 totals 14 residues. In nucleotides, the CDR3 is TGTGCCAGCAGCCAGGACAGGGGCTCCTACGAGCAGTACTTC. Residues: CASSQDRGSYEQYF.

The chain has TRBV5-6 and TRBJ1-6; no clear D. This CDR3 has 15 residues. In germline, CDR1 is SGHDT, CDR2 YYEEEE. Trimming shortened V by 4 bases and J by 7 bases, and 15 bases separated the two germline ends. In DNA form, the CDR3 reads TGTGCCAGCAGCCCCTCGGCGGGTCTAAATTCACCCCTCCACTTT. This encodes CASSPSAGLNSPLHF.

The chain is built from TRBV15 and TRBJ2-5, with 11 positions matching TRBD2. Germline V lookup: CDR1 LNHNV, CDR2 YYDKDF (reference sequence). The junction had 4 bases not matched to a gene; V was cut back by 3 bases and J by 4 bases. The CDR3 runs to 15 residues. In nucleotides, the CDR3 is TGTGCCACCAGCAGGGTAGCGGGAGGGTCAGAGACCCAGTACTTC. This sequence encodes CATSRVAGGSETQYF.

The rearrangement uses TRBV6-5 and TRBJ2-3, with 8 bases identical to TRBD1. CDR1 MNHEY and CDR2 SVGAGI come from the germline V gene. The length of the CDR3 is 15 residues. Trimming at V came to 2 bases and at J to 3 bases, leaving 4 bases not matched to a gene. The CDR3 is CASSYRQGRTDTQYF. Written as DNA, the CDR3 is TGTGCCAGCAGTTACCGACAGGGGAGGACAGATACGCAGTATTTT.

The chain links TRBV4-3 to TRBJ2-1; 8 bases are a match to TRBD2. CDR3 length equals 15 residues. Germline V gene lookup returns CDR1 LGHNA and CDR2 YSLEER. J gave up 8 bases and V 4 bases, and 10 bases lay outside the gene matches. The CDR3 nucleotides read TGCGCCAGCAGCCGAGTACTAGCGGCAGGGGATGAGCAGTTCTTC. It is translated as CASSRVLAAGDEQFF.

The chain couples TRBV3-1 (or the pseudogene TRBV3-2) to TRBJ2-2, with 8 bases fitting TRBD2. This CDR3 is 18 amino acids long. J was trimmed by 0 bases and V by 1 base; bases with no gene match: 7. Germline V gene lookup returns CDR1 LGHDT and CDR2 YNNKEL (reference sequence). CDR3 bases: TGTGCCAGCAGCCAAGCCTCCGGGGGGGGATCGAACACCGGGGAGCTGTTTTTT. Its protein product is CASSQASGGGSNTGELFF.

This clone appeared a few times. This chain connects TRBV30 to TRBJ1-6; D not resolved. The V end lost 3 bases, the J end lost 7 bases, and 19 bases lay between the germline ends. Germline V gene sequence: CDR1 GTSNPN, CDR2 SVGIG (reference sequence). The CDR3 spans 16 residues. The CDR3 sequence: CAWSAEARAGNSPLHF. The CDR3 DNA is TGTGCCTGGAGCGCCGAGGCGAGGGCTGGAAATTCACCCCTCCACTTT.